This T cell receptor (beta chain) stems from a study of regulatory T cells in long-lasting Graves disease. Relying on iRepertoire HTBI primers and Arm-PCR of CDR3 regions, the team built TCR beta libraries. TCRdb re-called the multiplex PCR reads with MiXCR, one entry per CDR3 protein. Among a few hundred thousand distinct CDR3 sequences listed, around 15% were seen once. V lost 7 bases and J lost 6, with 12 bases in between. The length of the CDR3 is 12 residues. CDR1 and CDR2 (germline): MDHEN, SYDVKM. This clonotype was observed many times. The antigen is not known. The time point was: newly diagnosed GD, antithyroid drugs for less than 3 months. There was RNA extracted from PBMCs, and the TCR library was made from it. General observations from the study: Preferential use of TRBV28, TRBJ1-2 and TRBJ2-5 was seen in persistent disease.

These same data were also listed under a study on T cells in Graves' hyperthyroidism and ophthalmopathy. Per that study: Clinical symptoms, serum thyroxine, TRAb, thyroid ultrasound and orbital computed tomography informed diagnoses.

This TCR came from a young woman with Graves disease. This chain joins TRBV28 and TRBJ1-1; D is undetermined. Material: peripheral blood mononuclear cells (PBMCs), obtained at new diagnosis, from a patient treated with antithyroid drugs. The CDR3 protein is CASNRLAAEAFF. The CDR3 DNA follows: TGTGCCAGCAACCGACTAGCGGCTGAAGCTTTCTTT.